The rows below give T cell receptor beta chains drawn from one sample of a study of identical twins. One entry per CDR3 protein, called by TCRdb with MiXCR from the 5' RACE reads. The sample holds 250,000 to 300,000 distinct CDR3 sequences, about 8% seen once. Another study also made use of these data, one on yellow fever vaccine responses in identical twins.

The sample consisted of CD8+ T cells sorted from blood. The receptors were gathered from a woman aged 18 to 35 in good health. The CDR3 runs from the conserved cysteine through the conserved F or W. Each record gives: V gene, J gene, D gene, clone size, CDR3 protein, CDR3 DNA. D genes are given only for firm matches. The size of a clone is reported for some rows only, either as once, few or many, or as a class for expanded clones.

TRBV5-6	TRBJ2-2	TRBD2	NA	CASTLLAGGPLDGELFF	TGTGCCAGCACCTTGTTGGCGGGAGGGCCGTTAGACGGGGAGCTGTTTTTT
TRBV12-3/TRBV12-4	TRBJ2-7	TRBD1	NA	CASSLPGQSDEQYF	TGTGCCAGCAGTCTACCGGGACAGTCGGACGAGCAGTACTTC
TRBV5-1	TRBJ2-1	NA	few	CASSLAAGFYNEQFF	TGCGCCAGCAGCTTGGCCGCGGGTTTTTACAATGAGCAGTTCTTC
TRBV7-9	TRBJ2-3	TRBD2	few	CASSPPGTSMDTQYF	TGTGCCAGCAGCCCTCCCGGGACTAGCATGGATACGCAGTATTTT
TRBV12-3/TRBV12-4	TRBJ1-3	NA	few	CASSLAPVVSGNTIYF	TGTGCCAGCAGTTTAGCCCCGGTGGTCTCTGGAAACACCATATATTTT
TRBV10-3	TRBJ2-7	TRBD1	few	CAGRDRVESEQYF	TGTGCCGGCCGGGACAGGGTAGAGTCCGAGCAGTACTTC
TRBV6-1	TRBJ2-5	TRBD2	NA	CASSERAASGGQETQYF	TGTGCCAGCAGTGAAAGGGCGGCTAGCGGGGGCCAAGAGACCCAGTACTTC
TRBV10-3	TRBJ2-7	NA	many	CAIRADQSSYEQYF	TGTGCCATCAGGGCCGACCAGAGCTCCTACGAGCAGTACTTC
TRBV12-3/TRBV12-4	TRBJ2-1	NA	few	CASRAQGDNEQFF	TGTGCCAGCAGAGCGCAGGGAGACAATGAGCAGTTCTTC
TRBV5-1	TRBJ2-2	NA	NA	CASSPPGETGELFF	TGCGCCAGCAGCCCCCCAGGGGAAACCGGGGAGCTGTTTTTT
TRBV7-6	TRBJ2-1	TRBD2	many	CASSFGLAVANEQFF	TGTGCCAGCAGCTTCGGCCTAGCGGTGGCCAATGAGCAGTTCTTC
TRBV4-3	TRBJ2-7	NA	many	CASSQDQAGYEQYF	TGCGCCAGCAGCCAAGATCAGGCGGGCTACGAGCAGTACTTC
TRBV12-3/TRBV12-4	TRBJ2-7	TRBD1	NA	CASSAAGTVYEQYF	TGTGCCAGCAGTGCAGCCGGGACAGTCTACGAGCAGTACTTC
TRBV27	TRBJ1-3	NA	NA	CASSAARSGNTIYF	TGTGCCAGCAGTGCCGCCCGGTCTGGAAACACCATATATTTT
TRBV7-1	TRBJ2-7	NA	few	CASSSQPTPSKPRVPQSYEQYF	TGTGCCAGCAGCTCCCAACCCACCCCGTCAAAGCCCAGAGTCCCTCAGAGTTACGAGCAGTACTTC
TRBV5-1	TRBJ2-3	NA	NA	CASSFAGAGTDTQYF	TGCGCCAGCAGCTTCGCGGGGGCAGGCACAGATACGCAGTATTTT
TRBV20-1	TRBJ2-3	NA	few	CSADAYRRNLPTDTQYF	TGCAGTGCCGACGCCTATCGTAGAAACTTGCCCACAGATACGCAGTATTTT
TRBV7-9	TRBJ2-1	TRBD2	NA	CASTRGGPDNEQFF	TGTGCCAGCACCCGCGGGGGGCCGGACAATGAGCAGTTCTTC
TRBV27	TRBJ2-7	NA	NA	CASSPSPRGYEQYF	TGTGCCAGCAGTCCATCCCCCAGGGGCTACGAGCAGTACTTC
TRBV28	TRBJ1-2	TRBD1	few	CASSFPGTGSANYGYTF	TGTGCCAGCAGTTTCCCCGGGACAGGGTCAGCTAACTATGGCTACACCTTC
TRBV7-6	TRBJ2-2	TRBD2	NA	CASSPSSGGQAGELFF	TGTGCCAGCAGCCCGAGTAGCGGGGGGCAGGCCGGGGAGCTGTTTTTT
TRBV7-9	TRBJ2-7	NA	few	CASSFADSFRAYEQYF	TGTGCCAGCAGCTTCGCGGACAGCTTTCGTGCCTACGAGCAGTACTTC
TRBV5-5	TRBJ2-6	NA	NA	CASRVDDVSGANVLTF	TGTGCCAGCAGGGTCGACGACGTCTCTGGGGCCAACGTCCTGACTTTC
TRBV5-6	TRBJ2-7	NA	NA	CASSLFREVSYEQYF	TGTGCCAGCAGCTTGTTTCGGGAAGTCTCCTACGAGCAGTACTTC
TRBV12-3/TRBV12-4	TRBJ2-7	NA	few	CASGNRIPGQQYF	TGTGCCAGCGGCAACAGAATCCCGGGCCAGCAGTACTTC
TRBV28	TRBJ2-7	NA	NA	CASSFFGTGGTSYEQYF	TGTGCCAGCAGTTTTTTTGGTACAGGCGGAACGTCCTACGAGCAGTACTTC
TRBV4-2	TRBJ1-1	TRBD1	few	CASSQVGQPNTEAFF	TGTGCCAGCAGCCAAGTGGGACAGCCCAATACTGAAGCTTTCTTT
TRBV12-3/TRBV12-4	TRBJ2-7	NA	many	CASSLGGAAPYEQYF	TGTGCCAGCAGTTTAGGAGGGGCAGCACCCTACGAGCAGTACTTC
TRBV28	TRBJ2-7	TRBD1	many	CASRHPGQGHEQYF	TGTGCCAGCAGGCACCCGGGACAGGGACACGAGCAGTACTTC
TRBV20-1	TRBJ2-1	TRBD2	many	CSASSGSYNEQFF	TGCAGTGCCTCTAGCGGGTCCTACAATGAGCAGTTCTTC
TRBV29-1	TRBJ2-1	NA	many	CSVEDRNYNEQFF	TGCAGCGTGGAGGACAGAAATTACAATGAGCAGTTCTTC
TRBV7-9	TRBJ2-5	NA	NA	CASSDHRDVHETQYF	TGTGCCAGCAGCGACCACCGGGACGTCCACGAGACCCAGTACTTC
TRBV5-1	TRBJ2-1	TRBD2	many	CASSSGLAGELYNEQFF	TGCGCCAGCAGCTCCGGACTAGCGGGGGAGCTATACAATGAGCAGTTCTTC
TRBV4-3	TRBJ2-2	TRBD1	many	CASSQDARGQWEKNTGELFF	TGCGCCAGCAGCCAAGATGCACGGGGACAGTGGGAAAAGAACACCGGGGAGCTGTTTTTT
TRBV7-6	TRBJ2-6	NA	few	CASSPAGAGANVLTF	TGTGCCAGCAGCCCCGCCGGGGCTGGGGCCAACGTCCTGACTTTC